This is a list of T cell receptor beta chains from one sample in a study of shared clonotypes between healthy human individuals. Assay used: immunoSEQ multiplex PCR; TCRdb lists only in-frame clones, some missing. This table holds roughly 1.5 million clones, 95% to 99% found once. The sample was naive CD4+ T cells sorted from blood. Receptors originate from a man aged 25-45 years in good health. Each CDR3 is given with its conserved first and last residue. D genes are given only for firm matches. The size of a clone is reported for some rows only, either as once, few or many, or as a class for expanded clones.

DNA: TGTGCCAGCAGCGCGGACAGGAGTGGCTACACCTTC
CDR3: CASSADRSGYTF
J: TRBJ1-2
D: TRBD1
V: TRBV7-2
size: -

DNA: TGTGCCAGCTCGCCTCAGGGAGGACAAGAGACCCAGTACTTC
CDR3: CASSPQGGQETQYF
J: TRBJ2-5
D: -
V: TRBV18
size: -

DNA: TGTGCCATCAGTGTAGGGACTAGAGACTACAATGAGCAGTTCTTC
CDR3: CAISVGTRDYNEQFF
J: TRBJ2-1
D: TRBD2
V: TRBV10-3
size: -

DNA: TGCGCCAGCAGTGGGACCGCCAGCTCCTACAATGAGCAGTTCTTC
CDR3: CASSGTASSYNEQFF
J: TRBJ2-1
D: -
V: TRBV10-1
size: -

DNA: TGTGCCAGCAGTGGACTATTACAAGAGACCCAGTACTTC
CDR3: CASSGLLQETQYF
J: TRBJ2-5
D: -
V: TRBV6-4
size: -

DNA: TGTGCCAGCAGTACTGGGCCCGGGGAGCTGTTTTTT
CDR3: CASSTGPGELFF
J: TRBJ2-2
D: -
V: TRBV25-1
size: -

DNA: TGTGCCAGTAGTATGGATGGGCAACTCTATGGCTACACCTTC
CDR3: CASSMDGQLYGYTF
J: TRBJ1-2
D: -
V: TRBV19
size: -

DNA: TGTGCCAGCAGTTACAGGGGATCAAATCAGCCCCAGCATTTT
CDR3: CASSYRGSNQPQHF
J: TRBJ1-5
D: TRBD1
V: TRBV27
size: -

DNA: TGCAGCGTGTCAAGAGACTCTAATGGATGGCAGTACTTC
CDR3: CSVSRDSNGWQYF
J: TRBJ2-7
D: -
V: TRBV29-1
size: -

DNA: TGTGCCAGCAGCTTAGCGAAGGCCTCGACTAGTAATCGCCATGAGCAGTTCTTC
CDR3: CASSLAKASTSNRHEQFF
J: TRBJ2-1
D: -
V: TRBV7-9
size: -

DNA: TGTGCCATCAGTGAGTCCCCTAGCGGGCTAGCTACGAAGCAGTACTTC
CDR3: CAISESPSGLATKQYF
J: TRBJ2-7
D: TRBD2
V: TRBV10-3
size: once

DNA: TGTGCCAGCAGCTTAGAGGCAGCGGGAGTAGGCGGCACCGGGGAGCTGTTTTTT
CDR3: CASSLEAAGVGGTGELFF
J: TRBJ2-2
D: TRBD2
V: TRBV7-7
size: -

DNA: TGTGCCACCAGCAGGCTAAGACAGGGTAGCAATCAGCCCCAGCATTTT
CDR3: CATSRLRQGSNQPQHF
J: TRBJ1-5
D: TRBD1
V: TRBV15
size: -

DNA: TGTGCCAGCTCACCAACGGCGGGAGATTACGAGCAGTACTTC
CDR3: CASSPTAGDYEQYF
J: TRBJ2-7
D: TRBD2
V: TRBV18
size: -

DNA: TGCGCCAGCAGCTTGACAGAAGAGACCCAGTACTTC
CDR3: CASSLTEETQYF
J: TRBJ2-5
D: -
V: TRBV5-1
size: -

DNA: TGCGCCAGCAGCCAAGGACTATACAATGAGCAGTTCTTC
CDR3: CASSQGLYNEQFF
J: TRBJ2-1
D: -
V: TRBV4-3
size: -

DNA: TGTGCCAGCAGCCGGGGACTAGCGGGCTCCTACGAGCAGTACTTC
CDR3: CASSRGLAGSYEQYF
J: TRBJ2-7
D: TRBD2
V: TRBV11-3
size: -

DNA: TGTGCCAGCAGTTCCCCCGGGGGGGGGAACACCTTC
CDR3: CASSSPGGGNTF
J: TRBJ1-2
D: -
V: TRBV28
size: -

DNA: TGTGCCAGCAGTGAAGTTTTGTTTAGCGGGAGCGCCCACGAGCAGTACTTC
CDR3: CASSEVLFSGSAHEQYF
J: TRBJ2-7
D: TRBD2
V: TRBV25-1
size: -

DNA: TGTGCCAGCAGTTCGGGACAGGCTCCCTGGCCCCAGCATTTT
CDR3: CASSSGQAPWPQHF
J: TRBJ1-5
D: TRBD1
V: TRBV27
size: -

DNA: TGTGCCAGCAGCGTATCGACAGGGAGGTTGGCCGGGGAGCTGTTTTTT
CDR3: CASSVSTGRLAGELFF
J: TRBJ2-2
D: -
V: TRBV9
size: -

DNA: TGTGCCACCAGCGGAATTAGCGGATACTACAATGAGCAGTTCTTC
CDR3: CATSGISGYYNEQFF
J: TRBJ2-1
D: -
V: TRBV15
size: once

DNA: TGTGCCTGTACCCACCCGGGGCAGCACACCGGGGAGCTGTTTTTT
CDR3: CACTHPGQHTGELFF
J: TRBJ2-2
D: -
V: TRBV30
size: once

DNA: TGTGCCAGTAGTCCCGGGACAGGGGGGCGGACTGAAGCTTTCTTT
CDR3: CASSPGTGGRTEAFF
J: TRBJ1-1
D: TRBD1
V: TRBV19
size: -

DNA: TGTGCCAGCAGTGGTGGGCTCTACAATGAGCAGTTCTTC
CDR3: CASSGGLYNEQFF
J: TRBJ2-1
D: -
V: TRBV6-1
size: -

DNA: TGTGCCACCAGCAGAGATCGCGTCTCAGGTGTGGATGGCTACACCTTC
CDR3: CATSRDRVSGVDGYTF
J: TRBJ1-2
D: -
V: TRBV15
size: -

DNA: TGTGGACCGACAGAGTCCTCGGATAGCAATCAGCCCCAGCATTTT
CDR3: CGPTESSDSNQPQHF
J: TRBJ1-5
D: -
V: TRBV28
size: once

DNA: TGTGCCAGCAGCTTCCTAGCGGGAGGGGCTCGAGAGCAGTACTTC
CDR3: CASSFLAGGAREQYF
J: TRBJ2-7
D: TRBD2
V: TRBV11-1
size: -

DNA: TGTGCCAGTAGTTCCTACCGGGACAGCCAAGAGACCCAGTACTTC
CDR3: CASSSYRDSQETQYF
J: TRBJ2-5
D: TRBD1
V: TRBV19
size: -

DNA: TGTGCCAGCAGACTAGCGGGATTCGTATTCACCGGGGAGCTGTTTTTT
CDR3: CASRLAGFVFTGELFF
J: TRBJ2-2
D: TRBD2
V: TRBV11-2
size: -

DNA: TGTGCCAGCAGCCCTGGTACTAGCGGGATGGATGAGCAGTTCTTC
CDR3: CASSPGTSGMDEQFF
J: TRBJ2-1
D: TRBD2
V: TRBV7-9
size: -

DNA: TGTGCCAGCTCACAGACTAGCGGGAATTTGGCTGAGCAGTTCTTC
CDR3: CASSQTSGNLAEQFF
J: TRBJ2-1
D: TRBD2
V: TRBV18
size: -

DNA: TGCGCCAGCAGCACTGCCGGGACAGGGGAAGAGACCCAGTACTTC
CDR3: CASSTAGTGEETQYF
J: TRBJ2-5
D: TRBD1
V: TRBV5-1
size: -

DNA: TGTGCCAGCAGTCCCACAGGGGGGACGAGCAATCAGCCCCAGCATTTT
CDR3: CASSPTGGTSNQPQHF
J: TRBJ1-5
D: TRBD1
V: TRBV6-6
size: -

DNA: TGTGCCAGCAGTGAATTGGGAGGACTAGCGGGAGCCTACGAGCAGTACTTC
CDR3: CASSELGGLAGAYEQYF
J: TRBJ2-7
D: TRBD2
V: TRBV25-1
size: -

DNA: TGTGCCAGCAGGAGTGGGGCTAGCGGGAGCTACGAGCAGTACTTC
CDR3: CASRSGASGSYEQYF
J: TRBJ2-7
D: TRBD2
V: TRBV27
size: -

DNA: TGTGCCTGGAGTAGACCAGGGGGATACTTCTATGGCTACACCTTC
CDR3: CAWSRPGGYFYGYTF
J: TRBJ1-2
D: TRBD1
V: TRBV30
size: -

DNA: TGTGCCAGCAGCGTGAACAGGGTTTCCGAAGCTTTCTTT
CDR3: CASSVNRVSEAFF
J: TRBJ1-1
D: -
V: TRBV7-2
size: -